The 12 T cell receptor beta chains in this list originate from one sample, sequenced in a study of shared clonotypes between healthy human individuals. Profiled with immunoSEQ multiplex PCR; TCRdb holds only in-frame clones, not every one. This table holds roughly 500,000 clones, 90% to 97% found once. The material sequenced was naive CD4+ T cells sorted from blood. As to subset: CD45RA+ positively selected. Receptor source: a woman aged 30 to 39 in good health.

V gene TRBV4-1 combines with J gene TRBJ2-7; TRBD2 is a possible D gene (6 bases). The CDR3 is 15 residues long. Per germline, CDR1 MGHRA and CDR2 YSYEKL. V shed 1 base and J shed 0 bases, with 10 bases lying between them. As DNA, the CDR3 is TGCGCCAGCAGCCAAGGTGGCGGGAACTCCTACGAGCAGTACTTC. Translation: CASSQGGGNSYEQYF.

The J gene is TRBJ2-7, the V gene TRBV7-9; perhaps TRBD2 as D (5 bases). The CDR3 length is 13 residues. V was pared by 7 bases and J by 5 bases, with 15 bases between. CDR1 and CDR2 (germline): SEHNR, FQNEAQ (reference sequence). The chain's CDR3 is CASTFGGGDEQYF. CDR3 DNA sequence: TGTGCCAGCACTTTCGGAGGTGGAGACGAGCAGTACTTC.

The chain recombines TRBV7-9 with TRBJ2-2, with D tentatively TRBD2 (5 bases). This CDR3 contains 12 residues. The germline gives CDR1 SEHNR, CDR2 FQNEAQ (reference sequence). V was trimmed by 5 bases and J by 6 bases, leaving 7 bases between them. The CDR3 region has the DNA TGTGCCAGCAGCCGGGAATCCGGGGAGCTGTTTTTT. It specifies CASSRESGELFF.

The chain joins TRBV28 to TRBJ1-4; no reliable D call. V was pared by 5 bases and J by 6 bases, with 13 bases between. The germline V gene has CDR1 MDHEN and CDR2 SYDVKM. The length of the CDR3 is 14 residues. CDR3 protein: CASSSRDGDEKLFF. Written as DNA, the CDR3 is TGTGCCAGCAGTAGCCGGGATGGTGATGAAAAACTGTTTTTT.

This chain uses TRBV2 with TRBJ1-2, with a weak D call TRBD1 (5 bases). The length of the CDR3 is 16 residues. Germline V gives CDR1 SNHLY, CDR2 FYNNEI. The germline V and J ends were trimmed by 5 bases and 4 bases, with 20 bases remaining between them. CDR3: CASSKSTGTATYGYTF. The CDR3 DNA reads TGTGCCAGCAGTAAGTCGACCGGGACCGCCACCTATGGCTACACCTTC.

The chain has TRBV2 and TRBJ2-3; D not resolved. Trimming took off 3 bases at V and 5 bases at J, with 15 bases between the two ends. Germline CDR1 is SNHLY and CDR2 is FYNNEI. CDR3 length equals 15 residues. The CDR3 bases are TGTGCCAGCAGTGAGAGACAACGTTCAGGAGATACGCAGTATTTT. It codes for CASSERQRSGDTQYF.

The rearrangement joins TRBV23-1 to TRBJ2-5; D tentatively fits TRBD1 or TRBD2 (5 bases each). TRBV23-1 is an ORF for which the function is uncertain. The CDR3 runs 14 residues. Trimming pared 4 bases from V and 5 bases from J, leaving 14 bases between. CDR3 sequence reads: CASSRGEGTETQYF. The CDR3 DNA reads as TGCGCCAGCAGTCGTGGTGAGGGGACCGAGACCCAGTACTTC.

The chain uses TRBV11-2 and TRBJ2-5; 8 nucleotides agree with TRBD1. The CDR3 consists of 16 residues. Trimming took 1 base from V and 3 from J; bases not matched to a gene: 7. The germline V gene encodes CDR1 SGHAT and CDR2 FQNNGV. CDR3 protein: CASSLVTGGLKETQYF. The CDR3 DNA reads as TGTGCCAGCAGCTTAGTAACAGGGGGACTCAAAGAGACCCAGTACTTC.

V and J are TRBV19 and TRBJ2-5; D may be TRBD1 (5 bases). Germline V gives CDR1 LNHDA, CDR2 SQIVND (reference sequence). This CDR3 region has 14 residues. V lost 1 base and J 5 bases, leaving 11 bases between the germline ends. The CDR3 DNA reads as TGTGCCAGTAGTATAGGTCAGGGCGGCGAGACCCAGTACTTC. It is translated as CASSIGQGGETQYF. The full variable domain, in which reference TRBV19 and TRBJ2-5 provide the parts outside the CDR3, is DGGITQSPKYLFRKEGQNVTLSCEQNLNHDAMYWYRQDPGQGLRLIYYSQIVNDFQKGDIAEGYSVSREKKESFPLTVTSAQKNPTAFYLCASSIGQGGETQYFGPGTRLLVL.

This clone has a single count. This chain links TRBV6-1 with TRBJ2-3, with 12 positions matching TRBD1. J lost 5 bases, V lost 5 bases, and 2 bases had no gene match. This CDR3 spans 14 amino acids. Germline V gives CDR1 MNHNS, CDR2 SASEGT. The CDR3 is CASSWDRGRDTQYF. Written as DNA, the CDR3 is TGTGCCAGCAGTTGGGACAGGGGGCGAGATACGCAGTATTTT.

The rearrangement joins TRBV4-2 to TRBJ2-7; D is unclear. The germline V gene encodes CDR1 LGHNA and CDR2 YNFKEQ. The CDR3 has 15 residues. Trimming pared 5 bases from V and 8 bases from J, leaving 22 bases between. The CDR3 nucleotides read TGTGCCAGCAGCTTGGCTAGACACCTAGTAGAGAAGCAGTACTTC. Its protein is CASSLARHLVEKQYF.

J is TRBJ2-7 and V is TRBV21-1; TRBD2 is the table's D call and was not checked against the DNA. TRBV21-1 is tagged as a pseudogene. CDR3 length equals 12 residues. The chain's CDR3 is CASSKESGEQYF. The CDR3 nucleotides are TGTGCCAGCAGCAAAGAGTCGGGAGAGCAGTACTTC.